The next 14 T cell receptor beta chains were all read from a single sample in a study of blood T cell repertoires in COVID-19. Some clones are missing from TCRdb's copy, which holds only in-frame ones; the method was immunoSEQ multiplex PCR. Of about 150,000 clones in the sample, 70% to 90% were seen once. The sequencing sample was made of peripheral blood. The receptors were sampled from a woman aged 80 or over with COVID-19, enrolled during active disease.

The rearrangement joins TRBV11-2 to TRBJ2-1; 12 bases are shared with TRBD2. The CDR3 spans 15 residues. The junction had 6 bases not matched to a gene; V was cut back by 3 bases and J by 9 bases. The germline gives CDR1 SGHAT, CDR2 FQNNGV. The CDR3 DNA reads TGTGCCAGCAGCTTTGGGCTAGCGGGGGGGCTTGAGCAGTTCTTC. The encoded protein is CASSFGLAGGLEQFF. Full variable domain (outside the CDR3, taken from reference TRBV11-2 and TRBJ2-1): EAGVAQSPRYKIIEKRQSVAFWCNPISGHATLYWYQQILGQGPKLLIQFQNNGVVDDSQLPKDRFSAERLKGVDSTLKIQPAKLEDSAVYLCASSFGLAGGLEQFFGPGTRLTVL.

This clone was seen only once. The chain couples TRBV29-1 to TRBJ2-7; 10 bases align to TRBD2. The germline V gene has CDR1 SQVTM and CDR2 ANQGSEA. V shed 5 bases and J 2 bases; nucleotides not matched to a gene: 3. This CDR3 region has 13 residues. DNA of the CDR3: TGCAGCGTTAAAGCGGGAGGGCCCTACGAGCAGTACTTC. Protein: CSVKAGGPYEQYF.

This chain connects TRBV18 to TRBJ2-3; D gene unclear. Germline V gives CDR1 KGHSH, CDR2 LQKENI. With 3 bases removed from V and 6 bases from J, the gap between germline ends came to 4 bases. The CDR3 spans 11 residues. In DNA form, the CDR3 reads TGTGCCAGCTCACCCGTGGATACGCAGTATTTT. Its translation: CASSPVDTQYF. The variable domain in full, completed from reference TRBV18 and TRBJ2-3, reads NAGVMQNPRHLVRRRGQEARLRCSPMKGHSHVYWYRQLPEEGLKFMVYLQKENIIDESGMPKERFSAEFPKEGPSILRIQQVVRGDSAAYFCASSPVDTQYFGPGTRLTVL.

This chain connects TRBV27 to TRBJ2-3; weak D call: TRBD1 (6 bases). Trimming took off 6 bases at V and 1 base at J, with 17 bases between the two ends. Looked up from germline, CDR1 is MNHEY and CDR2 is SMNVEV (reference sequence). The CDR3 sequence is 16 residues long. In DNA form, the CDR3 reads TGTGCCAGCAGCCATGGGGGCAGGGTAGGCACAGATACGCAGTATTTT. It yields the protein CASSHGGRVGTDTQYF.

This chain connects TRBV28 to TRBJ2-2, with D possibly matching TRBD1 (6 bases). The CDR3 is made up of 13 amino acids. CDR1 and CDR2 from the germline V gene are MDHEN and SYDVKM. Trimming cost V 7 bases and J 3 bases, with 9 bases left between them. CDR3 region: CASKDSYTGELFF. CDR3 DNA: TGTGCCAGCAAGGACAGCTACACCGGGGAGCTGTTTTTT.

In its sample, this clone was seen once. The chain is built from TRBV30 and TRBJ1-5, with a weak D call TRBD1 (5 bases). Germline lookup yields CDR1 GTSNPN and CDR2 SVGIG (reference sequence). The CDR3 has 12 amino acids. V shed 5 bases and J shed 6 bases, with 11 bases lying between them. DNA of the CDR3: TGTGCCTGGGCGGCGGGGGGTCAGCCCCAGCATTTT. It specifies CAWAAGGQPQHF.

The rearrangement uses TRBV27 and TRBJ2-7; 9 bases map to TRBD1. Trimming at V came to 8 bases and at J to 5 bases, leaving 7 bases not matched to a gene. Germline CDR1 reads MNHEY; CDR2 reads SMNVEV (reference sequence). The CDR3 spans 13 residues. The CDR3 coding sequence is TGTGCCAGCCGGGACAGGGTGGTCCACGAGCAGTACTTC. Translated, it gives CASRDRVVHEQYF.

This clone appeared a few times. The junction does not match germline at one end; this may be a read error. The rearrangement links TRBV7-7 to TRBJ2-5, with 7 bases aligning to TRBD1. CDR3 size: 16 residues. CDR1 and CDR2 (germline): SSHAT, FNYEAQ (reference sequence). The CDR3 bases are TGTGCTAGCAGCTTAGGAACAGGGGAGAGGGGTGAGACCCAGTACTTC. It specifies CASSLGTGERGETQYF.

This chain links TRBV27 with TRBJ2-7; 8 positions agree with TRBD1. J lost 9 bases, V lost 1 base, and 14 bases had no gene match. Germline CDR1 and CDR2: MNHEY and SMNVEV (reference sequence). The CDR3 has 16 amino acids. CDR3 coding DNA: TGTGCCAGCAGTTTATGGGGGAAGACAGGGGTAGGTGGGCAGTACTTC. Its protein is CASSLWGKTGVGGQYF.

This sequence joins TRBV28 and TRBJ2-1, with 12 nucleotides matching TRBD2. This CDR3 contains 15 residues. The V and J ends lost 3 bases and 6 bases, in that order; junction bases with no gene match: 3. Germline lookup yields CDR1 MDHEN and CDR2 SYDVKM. CDR3 coding DNA: TGTGCCAGCAGTTTCCCGGGACTAGCGGGCAATGAGCAGTTCTTC. Its protein product is CASSFPGLAGNEQFF.

Only one count was recorded for this clone. The CDR3 nucleotides read TGTGCCAGGCGGACTAGCGGTTACGAGCAGTACTTC. This sequence encodes CARRTSGYEQYF. This chain connects TRBV6-5 to TRBJ2-7; TRBD2 matches 10 bases. After removal of 9 bases from V and 4 bases from J, the junction contained 3 bases not matched to a gene. The length of the CDR3 is 12 residues. Germline lookup yields CDR1 MNHEY and CDR2 SVGAGI.

The chain recombines TRBV30 with TRBJ2-1, with D tentatively TRBD1 (5 bases). V dropped 0 bases and J dropped 6 bases, with 18 bases sitting between them. This CDR3 contains 16 residues. CDR1 is GTSNPN, CDR2 SVGIG, per germline (reference sequence). CDR3: CAWSVGVGSRSNEQFF. The CDR3 region has the DNA TGTGCCTGGAGTGTAGGGGTCGGCTCGAGGTCCAATGAGCAGTTCTTC.

The chain combines TRBV11-2 with TRBJ2-7; 12 bases are shared with TRBD1. Germline assignment: CDR1 SGHAT and CDR2 FQNNGV. The CDR3 loop spans 15 amino acids. After removal of 5 bases from V and 6 bases from J, the junction contained 8 bases not matched to a gene. CDR3 coding DNA: TGTGCCAGCAGCCGCATAGGGACAGGGGGCGGCGAGCAGTACTTC. It yields the protein CASSRIGTGGGEQYF.

The chain links TRBV18 to TRBJ1-5; the match to TRBD1 covers 10 bases. The CDR3 consists of 14 residues. V trimming: 6 bases; J trimming: 5 bases; junction bases outside the gene matches: 4. CDR1 KGHSH and CDR2 LQKENI come from the germline V gene. The CDR3 sequence: CASSRTGGDQPQHF. CDR3 coding DNA: TGTGCCAGCTCCCGGACAGGGGGGGATCAGCCCCAGCATTTT.